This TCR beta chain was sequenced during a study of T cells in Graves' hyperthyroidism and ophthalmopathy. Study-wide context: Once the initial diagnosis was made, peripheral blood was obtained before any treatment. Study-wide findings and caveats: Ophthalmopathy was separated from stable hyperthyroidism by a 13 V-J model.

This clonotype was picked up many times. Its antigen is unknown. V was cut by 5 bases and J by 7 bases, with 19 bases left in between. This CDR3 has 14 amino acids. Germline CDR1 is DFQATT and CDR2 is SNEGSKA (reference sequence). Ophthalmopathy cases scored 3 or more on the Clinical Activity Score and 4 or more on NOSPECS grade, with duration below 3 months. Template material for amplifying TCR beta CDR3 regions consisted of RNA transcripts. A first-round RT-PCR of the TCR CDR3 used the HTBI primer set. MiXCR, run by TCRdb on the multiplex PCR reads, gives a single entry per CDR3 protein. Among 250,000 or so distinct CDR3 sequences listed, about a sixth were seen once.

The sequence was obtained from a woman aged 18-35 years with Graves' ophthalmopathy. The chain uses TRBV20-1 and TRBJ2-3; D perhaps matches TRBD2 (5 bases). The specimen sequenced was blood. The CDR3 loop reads CSAPTSGNTYTQYF. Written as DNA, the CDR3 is TGCAGTGCTCCAACTAGTGGGAACACTTATACGCAGTATTTT.